These 8 T cell receptor beta chains were sequenced from one sample in a study of T-cell memory formation after mild COVID-19. TCRdb reprocessed the 5' RACE reads with MiXCR, giving one entry per CDR3 protein. The data contain fewer than 300,000 distinct CDR3 sequences, approximately 16% of them singletons. Sequencing input: PBMCs or a T cell subset sorted from them (not recorded which). The receptors derive from a man aged 18 to 29 who had mild COVID-19 (a few samples of this study predate the infection). Cell type and time point are not known.

The J gene is TRBJ2-3, the V gene TRBV7-7, with a tentative D call TRBD1 (5 bases). V lost 3 bases to trimming and J lost 1 base, with 11 bases between them. Germline CDR1 is SSHAT and CDR2 is FNYEAQ (reference sequence). The CDR3 loop spans 15 amino acids. For the CDR3, the DNA is TGTGCCAGCAGCTTGGGTATGGGGCGCACAGATACGCAGTATTTT. Its protein is CASSLGMGRTDTQYF. The full variable domain, with the rest looked up from reference TRBV7-7 and TRBJ2-3, is GAGVSQSPRYKVTKRGQDVTLRCDPISSHATLYWYQQALGQGPEFLTYFNYEAQPDKSGLPSDRFSAERPEGSISTLTIQRTEQRDSAMYRCASSLGMGRTDTQYFGPGTRLTVL.

This clonotype appeared a few times. The rearrangement links TRBV7-2 to TRBJ2-1, with TRBD2 matching over 16 bases. CDR1 and CDR2 from the germline V gene are SGHTA and FQGNSA. The CDR3 runs 17 residues. V lost 2 bases, J lost 9 bases, and 7 bases stayed unmatched. The DNA for the CDR3 is TGTGCCAGCAGCTTACTGGGGACTAGCGGGGGGGCTTTTGAGCAGTTCTTC. Protein product: CASSLLGTSGGAFEQFF.

This clonotype was seen only a few times. This sequence joins TRBV6-5 and TRBJ1-4; D gene ambiguous. V was clipped by 4 bases and J by 5 bases, with 14 bases between them. The CDR3 contains 15 residues. Germline V gives CDR1 MNHEY, CDR2 SVGAGI. The CDR3 region is CASSLKDGPNEKLFF. In nucleotides, the CDR3 is TGTGCCAGCAGTTTAAAAGACGGACCCAATGAAAAACTGTTTTTT.

This rearrangement joins TRBV5-1 to TRBJ1-6; D is possibly TRBD1 (6 bases). Looked up from germline, CDR1 is SGHRS and CDR2 is YFSETQ. This CDR3 is built from 15 residues. Between the trimmed V and J ends, which lost 4 bases and 7 bases, there was a span of 15 bases. For the CDR3, the DNA is TGCGCCAGCAGCACGTCTGGACAGCTAAATTCACCCCTCCACTTT. Amino acid sequence: CASSTSGQLNSPLHF.

V is TRBV9 and J is TRBJ2-7; D possibly corresponds to TRBD2 (6 bases). There are 16 residues in the CDR3. V gave up 0 bases and J gave up 0 bases, with 13 bases separating them. Germline V lookup: CDR1 SGDLS, CDR2 YYNGEE. The DNA for the CDR3 is TGTGCCAGCAGCGTAGGGACTTTCGGGAGCTCCTACGAGCAGTACTTC. It translates to CASSVGTFGSSYEQYF.

This sequence joins TRBV20-1 and TRBJ2-3; D remains unclear. Germline loops: CDR1 DFQATT, CDR2 SNEGSKA (reference sequence). This CDR3 spans 13 amino acids. V was shortened by 7 bases and J by 1 base, with 12 bases between the two germline ends. The CDR3 protein is CSEVISGTDTQYF. The CDR3 nucleotides read TGCAGTGAGGTGATTTCGGGCACAGATACGCAGTATTTT.

The V call is TRBV4-1, the J call TRBJ1-3, with TRBD1 identical over 10 bases. The CDR3 covers 17 residues. Germline CDR1 is MGHRA and CDR2 is YSYEKL. V was pared by 1 base and J by 4 bases, with 7 bases of the junction left unmatched. CDR3 bases: TGCGCCAGCAGCCAAGGCCTGGGACAGGGGATCGGAAACACCATATATTTT. Its protein product is CASSQGLGQGIGNTIYF.

In its sample, this clonotype was seen many times. The chain joins TRBV7-9 to TRBJ1-1, with unresolved D. CDR1 is SEHNR, CDR2 FQNEAQ, per germline (reference sequence). The CDR3 extends over 14 amino acids. The ends were cut back, 2 bases at V and 2 bases at J, with 9 bases in the middle. The CDR3 spells CASSLTQINTEAFF. CDR3 coding DNA: TGTGCCAGCAGCTTAACACAGATAAACACTGAAGCTTTCTTT.